This is a list of T cell receptor beta chains from one sample in a study of early T cells in non-severe SARS-CoV-2 infection. TCRdb fed the 5' RACE reads into MiXCR, producing one record per CDR3 protein. The sample carries approximately 35,000 distinct CDR3 sequences, 3.5% to 5% recorded once. Sequencing input: whole blood. The receptors were gathered from an adult who was a healthcare worker with PCR-confirmed SARS-CoV-2 infection or an uninfected control (not recorded which). The CDR3 runs from the conserved cysteine through the conserved F or W. The order of the fields is V gene, clone size, J gene, D gene, CDR3 DNA, CDR3 protein. The D gene is left open where the match is weak. Clone size appears in some rows only: once, few, many, or a class for an expanded clone.

>TRBV7-7|few|TRBJ2-5|-
TGTGCCAGCAGCTTAGACGGCGACGCTACCCAGTACTTC
CASSLDGDATQYF
>TRBV20-1|many|TRBJ2-7|-
TGCAGTGCCAACAAGGACTACGAGCAGTACTTC
CSANKDYEQYF
>TRBV5-1|few|TRBJ2-3|-
TGCGCCAGCAGCTTGGAGCTCACAGATACGCAGTATTTT
CASSLELTDTQYF
>TRBV3-1|many|TRBJ2-1|-
TGTGCCAGCAGCCAAGTTAGTTCCAATGAGCAGTTCTTC
CASSQVSSNEQFF
>TRBV15|many|TRBJ1-5|TRBD1
TGTGCCACCAGCAGGCGGACAGGGAATCAGCCCCAGCATTTT
CATSRRTGNQPQHF
>TRBV7-9|many|TRBJ2-1|TRBD2
TGTGCCAGCAGCCGACCCAGTAGCGGGACCTACAATGAGCAGTTCTTC
CASSRPSSGTYNEQFF
>TRBV6-5|many|TRBJ2-3|-
TGTGCCAGCAGTTACCGCCCCTGGGTCGAGGGAGCGCAGTATTTT
CASSYRPWVEGAQYF
>TRBV7-3|-|TRBJ2-2|-
TGTGCCAGCAGCTTAACGCTGGACACCGGGGAGCTGTTTTTT
CASSLTLDTGELFF
>TRBV7-3|few|TRBJ2-5|TRBD2
TGTGCCAGCAGCTTATCCGGCGGGGGAGGAGAGACCCAGTACTTC
CASSLSGGGGETQYF
>TRBV14|few|TRBJ2-2|TRBD2
TGTGCCAGCAGCCAACCTCCTAGCGGGGGTGACTTGAACACCGGGGAGCTGTTTTTT
CASSQPPSGGDLNTGELFF
>TRBV29-1|many|TRBJ1-1|TRBD1
TGCAGCGTTGATGTCACAGGGGGGTTCACTGAAGCTTTCTTT
CSVDVTGGFTEAFF
>TRBV19|many|TRBJ2-2|-
TGTGCCAGTAGTATTGGTCCATCGAACACCGGGGAGCTGTTTTTT
CASSIGPSNTGELFF
>TRBV21-1|-|TRBJ2-5|-
TGTGCCAGCAGCAAAGACGTGAGTTTCCAAGAGACCCAGTACTTC
CASSKDVSFQETQYF
>TRBV2|many|TRBJ2-7|-
TGTGCCAGCAGTGGGTCCACCGAGCAGTACTTC
CASSGSTEQYF
>TRBV7-3|many|TRBJ2-7|-
TGTGCCAGCAGCTTAACCCGAGGGTCCTACGAGCAGTACTTC
CASSLTRGSYEQYF
>TRBV18|many|TRBJ2-5|-
TGTGCCAGCTCGCTCTCGGGGCAGCGGCAGACCCAGTACTTC
CASSLSGQRQTQYF
>TRBV19|-|TRBJ2-1|TRBD2
TGTGCCAGTAGTACTAGCGGGAAGGGTGAGCAGTTCTTC
CASSTSGKGEQFF
>TRBV6-5|many|TRBJ2-7|TRBD2
TGTGCCAGCAGCTATCGGACTAGCGGGAACAAGGACTACGAGCAGTACTTC
CASSYRTSGNKDYEQYF
>TRBV19|few|TRBJ2-7|-
TGTGCCAGTAGTATTCAAATGGACAGCTCCTACGAGCAGTACTTC
CASSIQMDSSYEQYF
>TRBV6-5|many|TRBJ1-3|TRBD1
TGTGCCAGCAGTTTTTACAGGGGTTCTGGAAACACCATATATTTT
CASSFYRGSGNTIYF